Listed below are T cell receptor beta chains from one sample, sequenced in a study of cytomegalovirus exposure and HLA in healthy donors. The data were produced by immunoSEQ multiplex PCR, yet TCRdb's version contains in-frame clones alone and is incomplete. The table includes about 120,000 clones, roughly 80% detected once. Sequenced sample: PBMCs. The receptors here all came from a man younger than 45 in good health and CMV-seronegative. Each CDR3 is given with its conserved first and last residue. A D gene is named only where the DNA matches it firmly. The size of a clone is reported for some rows only, either as once, few or many, or as a class for expanded clones.

v_gene	j_gene	d_gene	abundance	len	CDR3nt	CDR3aa
TRBV28	TRBJ2-1	-	-	19	TGTGCCAGCAGTCCCGTGATAGGTGGGGCGGGGGCCCCCACCAATGAGCAGTTCTTC	CASSPVIGGAGAPTNEQFF
TRBV5-4	TRBJ1-1	-	-	13	TGTGCCAGCAGCTTGGCCGCGGACACTGAAGCTTTCTTT	CASSLAADTEAFF
TRBV2	TRBJ1-1	TRBD1	-	15	TGTGCCAGCAGCCTTGGGACAGGTCAGAACACTGAAGCTTTCTTT	CASSLGTGQNTEAFF
TRBV7-9	TRBJ2-2	-	-	12	TGTGCCAGCGGAGGGAGAACCGCCGAGCTGTTTTTT	CASGGRTAELFF
TRBV5-1	TRBJ2-1	-	-	15	TGCGCCAGCAGCTTAGAGGGGGGGGCCGTCAATGAGCAGTTCTTC	CASSLEGGAVNEQFF
TRBV7-6	TRBJ1-5	TRBD1	-	15	TGTGCCAGCAGCCCGGGACAGGGATTACATCAGCCCCAGCATTTT	CASSPGQGLHQPQHF
TRBV18	TRBJ2-7	-	-	14	TGTGCCAGCTCACCAAGCGGCACAGGGAACGAGCAGTACTTC	CASSPSGTGNEQYF
TRBV7-2	TRBJ2-5	-	-	15	TGTGCCAGCAGCTTAGGAGTTTCATCCCAAGAGACCCAGTACTTC	CASSLGVSSQETQYF
TRBV7-2	TRBJ2-6	-	-	15	TGTGCCAGCAGCCAAAGCAGGGCTGGGGCCAACGTCCTGACTTTC	CASSQSRAGANVLTF
TRBV30	TRBJ1-1	TRBD1	-	13	TGTGCCTGGAGTCTGTCAGGGGGGACTGAAGCTTTCTTT	CAWSLSGGTEAFF
TRBV7-2	TRBJ2-3	-	-	18	TGTGCCAGCAGCCGTGAGATAGTTAGAACTACTAGCACAGATACGCAGTATTTT	CASSREIVRTTSTDTQYF
TRBV18	TRBJ2-7	-	-	14	TGTGCCAGCTCACCACCGACAGTACTCTACGAGCAGTACTTC	CASSPPTVLYEQYF
TRBV5-1	TRBJ2-1	TRBD1	-	14	TGCGCCAGCTGCTCCGGGACAGGGGGCAATGAGCAGTTCTTC	CASCSGTGGNEQFF
TRBV2	TRBJ2-7	TRBD1	-	14	TGTGCCAGCAGGGGGACAGGGGGTAATTACGAGCAGTACTTC	CASRGTGGNYEQYF
TRBV11-3	TRBJ1-6	-	-	13	TGTGCCAGCAGCTTGCGGCGTAATTCACCCCTCCACTTT	CASSLRRNSPLHF
TRBV6-5	TRBJ1-2	-	-	14	TGTGCCAGCTCTTCATCGGCGGCAGCCTATGGCTACACCTTC	CASSSSAAAYGYTF
TRBV6-4	TRBJ1-2	-	-	15	TGTGCCAGCAGCCCATTAGGGGGGGGCGGCTATGGCTACACCTTC	CASSPLGGGGYGYTF
TRBV7-2	TRBJ1-5	TRBD1	few	14	TGTGCCAGCAGCTCGACAGGGACCAATCAGCCCCAGCATTTT	CASSSTGTNQPQHF
TRBV10-3	TRBJ1-5	-	-	12	TGTGCCTCGGGCCCGCCGGGGCAGCCCCAGCATTTT	CASGPPGQPQHF
TRBV5-1	TRBJ2-6	TRBD1	-	15	TGCGCCAGCAGCTTGGAGGGGGCTGGGGCCAACGGCCTGACTTTC	CASSLEGAGANGLTF
TRBV4-2	TRBJ1-5	-	-	15	TGTGCCAGCAGCCAAGACACGGGGGGAGGCCAGCCCCAGCATTTT	CASSQDTGGGQPQHF
TRBV15	TRBJ1-1	-	few	16	TGTGCCACCAGCAGAGGGAACCGACAGCTCTACACTGAAGCTTTCTTT	CATSRGNRQLYTEAFF
TRBV19	TRBJ2-7	-	-	13	TGTGCCAGTAGTTGGAACCGGGACTCCGAGCAGTACTTC	CASSWNRDSEQYF
TRBV30	TRBJ2-3	TRBD1	-	15	TGTGCCTGGAGTGTACAGGGGGGTTACACAGATACGCAGTATTTT	CAWSVQGGYTDTQYF
TRBV11-3	TRBJ2-3	-	-	13	TGTGCCAGTGGGGACATCGGCACAGATACGCAGTATTTT	CASGDIGTDTQYF
TRBV28	TRBJ2-1	-	-	15	TGTGCCAGCAGGCCGGACACCCACTCCTACAATGAGCAGTTCTTC	CASRPDTHSYNEQFF
TRBV6-1	TRBJ2-3	-	-	13	TGTGCCAGTCTAGGGGGAAGCACAGATACGCAGTATTTT	CASLGGSTDTQYF
TRBV7-9	TRBJ1-4	-	-	11	TGTGCCAGCAGCCGGGGGGAAAAACTGTTTTTT	CASSRGEKLFF
TRBV5-1	TRBJ2-7	-	-	16	TGCGCCAGCAGCTTGGCCAAGAGTAGCGGCCCCTACGAGCAGTACTTC	CASSLAKSSGPYEQYF
TRBV6-5	TRBJ2-4	-	-	13	TGTGCCAGCAGTGAAGCCGAGGTAAACATTCAGTACTTC	CASSEAEVNIQYF
TRBV7-6	TRBJ2-3	-	-	13	TGTGCCAGCAGCTATATGGCCACAGATACGCAGTATTTT	CASSYMATDTQYF
TRBV5-1	TRBJ2-1	TRBD2	-	15	TGCGCCAGCAGCTTGACGGGGGGGCCTGGCGATGAGCAGTTCTTC	CASSLTGGPGDEQFF
TRBV18	TRBJ2-1	TRBD2	-	22	TGTGCCAGCTCACCACGAGATTTTGGACTAGCGGGGGAGAAACAGATATACAATGAGCAGTTCTTC	CASSPRDFGLAGEKQIYNEQFF
TRBV4-1	TRBJ2-3	-	few	13	TGCGCCAGCAGCCAAGTAGCCGGGACACCGCAGTATTTT	CASSQVAGTPQYF
TRBV14	TRBJ2-1	-	-	15	TGTGCCAGCAGCCAAGTGTCACTCCGCTACAATGAGCAGTTCTTC	CASSQVSLRYNEQFF
TRBV9	TRBJ2-5	-	-	15	TGTGCCAGCAGCATCTCAGGGATTATTCAAGAGACCCAGTACTTC	CASSISGIIQETQYF
TRBV2	TRBJ2-2	TRBD1	-	18	TGTGCCAGCAGAAATTTCGACAGGGACAAACTTTACACCGGGGAGCTGTTTTTT	CASRNFDRDKLYTGELFF
TRBV28	TRBJ1-4	TRBD1	-	13	TGTGCCAGCCGAACAGGGGGCCGGGAAAAACTGTTTTTT	CASRTGGREKLFF
TRBV18	TRBJ1-5	-	-	13	TGTGCCAGCTCACATGACAGGAATCAGCCCCAGCATTTT	CASSHDRNQPQHF
TRBV7-6	TRBJ2-7	-	-	11	TGTGCCAGCAGCTCTCGGTCCGAGCAGTACTTC	CASSSRSEQYF
TRBV5-1	TRBJ2-1	TRBD2	-	18	TGCGCCAGCAGCTTAAGCCTAGCGGGGGGGACACCCTACAATGAGCAGTTCTTC	CASSLSLAGGTPYNEQFF
TRBV5-1	TRBJ1-1	TRBD1	-	18	TGCGCCAGCAACTCCAACCTGGGACAGGGTGTTGGAAACACTGAAGCTTTCTTT	CASNSNLGQGVGNTEAFF
TRBV9	TRBJ1-2	TRBD1	-	15	TGTGCCAGCAGCGCCTCCCCCACAGGGGACTATGGCTACACCTTC	CASSASPTGDYGYTF
TRBV7-8	TRBJ2-7	TRBD2	once	19	TGTGCCAGCAGCTTAGGGAGTTTACTAGCGGGTCTTCCATGGGGCGAGCAGTACTTC	CASSLGSLLAGLPWGEQYF
TRBV6-1	TRBJ2-2	-	-	15	TGTGCCAGCAGTGAAGGAACACCGAACACCGGGGAGCTGTTTTTT	CASSEGTPNTGELFF
TRBV28	TRBJ1-4	TRBD1	-	19	TGTGCCAGCAGTTTACCCCTCCCGGACAGGGTTTCAACTAATGAAAAACTGTTTTTT	CASSLPLPDRVSTNEKLFF
TRBV28	TRBJ1-1	TRBD1	-	15	TGTGCCAGCGGATTACAGGGGATGGACGACACTGAAGCTTTCTTT	CASGLQGMDDTEAFF
TRBV5-4	TRBJ1-2	-	-	12	TGTGCCAGCAGCGTGGACGGCTATGGCTACACCTTC	CASSVDGYGYTF
TRBV6-5	TRBJ1-5	-	-	9	TGTGCCAGCAGTTACTTCACGGGTTTT	CASSYFTGF
TRBV2	TRBJ1-1	-	-	12	TGTGCCAGCAGTGCGGGGGGGACTGAAGCTTTCTTT	CASSAGGTEAFF
TRBV9	TRBJ2-3	TRBD2	-	16	TGTGCCAGCAGCGTAGGGACTAGCGGGGGAACAGATACGCAGTATTTT	CASSVGTSGGTDTQYF
TRBV5-1	TRBJ1-6	TRBD1	-	15	TGCGCCAGCAGCCAGGGGGTCATCGATAATTCACCCCTCCACTTT	CASSQGVIDNSPLHF
TRBV19	TRBJ2-7	-	few	12	TGTGCCAGTAGCGGGGGTCCCTACGAGCAGTACTTC	CASSGGPYEQYF
TRBV28	TRBJ2-5	-	-	16	TGTGCCAGCAGCTTACCCCCCACGGGAATAGTTGGCACCCAGTACTTC	CASSLPPTGIVGTQYF
TRBV28	TRBJ1-6	TRBD1	-	14	TGTGCCAGCAGTTCCGGGACAGCCAATTCACCCCTCCACTTT	CASSSGTANSPLHF